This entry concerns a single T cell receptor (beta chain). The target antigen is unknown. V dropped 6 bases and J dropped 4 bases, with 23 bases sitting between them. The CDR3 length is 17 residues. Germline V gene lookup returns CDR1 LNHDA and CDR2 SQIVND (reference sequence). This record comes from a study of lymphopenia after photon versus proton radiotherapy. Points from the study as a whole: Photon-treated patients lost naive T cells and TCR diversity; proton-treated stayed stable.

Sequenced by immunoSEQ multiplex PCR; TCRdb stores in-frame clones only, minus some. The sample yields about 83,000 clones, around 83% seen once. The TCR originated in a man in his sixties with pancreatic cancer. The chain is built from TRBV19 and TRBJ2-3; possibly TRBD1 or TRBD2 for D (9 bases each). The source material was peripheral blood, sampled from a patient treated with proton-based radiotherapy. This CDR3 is CASSYRGQGTSPDTQYF. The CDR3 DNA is TGTGCCAGTAGCTACCGAGGACAGGGGACTAGCCCAGATACGCAGTATTTT.